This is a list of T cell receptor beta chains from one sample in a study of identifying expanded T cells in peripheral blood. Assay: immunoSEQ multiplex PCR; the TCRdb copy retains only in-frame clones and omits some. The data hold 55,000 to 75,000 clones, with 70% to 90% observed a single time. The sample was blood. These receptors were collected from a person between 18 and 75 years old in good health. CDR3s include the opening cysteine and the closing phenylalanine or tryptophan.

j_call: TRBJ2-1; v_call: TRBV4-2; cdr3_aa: CASSQESSGGPYNEQFF
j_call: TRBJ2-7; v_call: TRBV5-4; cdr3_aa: CASSQERGSSYEQYF
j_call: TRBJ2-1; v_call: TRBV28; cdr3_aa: CASSFLYNEQFF
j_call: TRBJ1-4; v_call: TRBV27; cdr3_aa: CASRGQGREKLFF
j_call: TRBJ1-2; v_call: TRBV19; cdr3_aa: CASSDPTFYGYTF
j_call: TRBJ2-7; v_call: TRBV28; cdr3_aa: CASSTTGASYEQYF
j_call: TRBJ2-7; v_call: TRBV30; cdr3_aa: CAWSRGGYEQYF
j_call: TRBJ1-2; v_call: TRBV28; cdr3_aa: CASRASGENYGYTF
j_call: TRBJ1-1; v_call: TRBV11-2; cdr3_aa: CASSLEFAGGANTEAFF
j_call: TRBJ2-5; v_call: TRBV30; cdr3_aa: CAWSAGTQATQYF
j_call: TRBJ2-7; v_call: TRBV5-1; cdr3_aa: CASSGLQGLSYEQYF
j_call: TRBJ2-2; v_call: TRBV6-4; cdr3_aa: CASSDGQNTGELFF
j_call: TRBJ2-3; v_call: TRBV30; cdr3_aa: CAWSGDKAWADTQYF
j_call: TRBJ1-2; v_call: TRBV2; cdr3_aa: CASSAQVQGGYGYTF
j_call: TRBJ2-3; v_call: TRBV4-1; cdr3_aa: CASSQPAADTQYF
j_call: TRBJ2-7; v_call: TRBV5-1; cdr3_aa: CASSFRQGAQYEQYF
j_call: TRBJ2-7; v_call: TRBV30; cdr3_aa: CAWSAEHEQYF
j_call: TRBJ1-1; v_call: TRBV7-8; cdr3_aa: CASSRSLEGEAFF
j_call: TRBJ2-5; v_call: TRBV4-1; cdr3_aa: CASSQGGGGETQYF
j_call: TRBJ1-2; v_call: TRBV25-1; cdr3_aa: CASSDPTQGLYGYTF
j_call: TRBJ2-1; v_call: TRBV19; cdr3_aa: CASRSLHSYNEQFF
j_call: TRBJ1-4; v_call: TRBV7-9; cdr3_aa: CASSSHRVNEKLFF
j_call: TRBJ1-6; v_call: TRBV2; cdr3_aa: CARWTGDNSPLHF
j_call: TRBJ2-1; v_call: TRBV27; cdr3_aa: CASSTPLLAGVLGNEQFF